The 11 T cell receptor beta chains in this list originate from one sample, sequenced in a study of T cell responses to AZD1222 COVID-19 vaccine. This table comes from immunoSEQ multiplex PCR, and its TCRdb copy is limited to in-frame clones, with some not included. In the table there are 150,000 to 200,000 clones, 80% to 95% of which are singletons. Material: peripheral blood, obtained 28 days after the second AZD1222 dose. The receptors derive from an adult who received the AZD1222 COVID-19 vaccine.

This clone was recorded only once. The genes are TRBV6-2 or TRBV6-3 and TRBJ2-7, with D perhaps TRBD2 (6 bases). The CDR3 runs to 17 residues. Looked up from germline, CDR1 is MNHEY and CDR2 is SVGEGT. Between the trimmed V and J ends, which lost 5 bases and 7 bases, there was a span of 27 bases. For the CDR3, the DNA is TGTGCCAGCAGTCCGTCAGAAGCGGGCGCGTGGTCGTGGGAGCAGTACTTC. It encodes CASSPSEAGAWSWEQYF.

V is TRBV15 and J is TRBJ2-5; TRBD2 aligns across 11 bases. Germline V CDR1 and CDR2: LNHNV, YYDKDF (reference sequence). This CDR3 has 14 residues. V lost 4 bases and J lost 4; bases outside the gene matches: 2. The CDR3, as DNA: TGTGCCACCAGCAAAGGACTAGCGGGAGAGACCCAGTACTTC. Amino acids: CATSKGLAGETQYF. The full variable domain, in which reference TRBV15 and TRBJ2-5 provide the parts outside the CDR3, is DAMVIQNPRYQVTQFGKPVTLSCSQTLNHNVMYWYQQKSSQAPKLLFHYYDKDFNNEADTPDNFQSRRPNTSFCFLDIRSPGLGDTAMYLCATSKGLAGETQYFGPGTRLLVL.

The V and J genes are TRBV5-6 and TRBJ2-1; tentative D call: TRBD2 (6 bases). Trimming pared 4 bases from V and 5 bases from J, leaving 22 bases between. The CDR3 covers 17 residues. Germline V gene sequence: CDR1 SGHDT, CDR2 YYEEEE. In nucleotides, the CDR3 is TGTGCCAGCAGCCGCCGCTACCGGGAGTGGGCCAACAATGAGCAGTTCTTC. This translates into CASSRRYREWANNEQFF.

This chain links TRBV28 with TRBJ2-7, with 7 bases fitting TRBD1. This CDR3 has 15 residues. The junction had 9 bases not matched to a gene; V was cut back by 5 bases and J by 2 bases. Germline CDR1 MDHEN, CDR2 SYDVKM. The CDR3 spells CASSLPGQPPYEQYF. The CDR3 DNA is TGTGCCAGCAGTCTACCGGGACAGCCTCCCTACGAGCAGTACTTC. Supplemented by reference TRBV28 and TRBJ2-7, the full variable domain reads DVKVTQSSRYLVKRTGEKVFLECVQDMDHENMFWYRQDPGLGLRLIYFSYDVKMKEKGDIPEGYSVSREKKERFSLILESASTNQTSMYLCASSLPGQPPYEQYFGPGTRLTVT.

The V call is TRBV5-5, the J call TRBJ1-2; tentative D call: TRBD1 (5 bases). Germline CDR1 reads SGHKS; CDR2 reads YYEKEE (reference sequence). The ends were cut back, 2 bases at V and 3 bases at J, with 11 bases in the middle. This CDR3 has 14 amino acids. This chain's CDR3 is CASSLGTADYGYTF. In nucleotides, the CDR3 is TGTGCCAGCAGCTTAGGGACGGCTGACTATGGCTACACCTTC.

The chain employs TRBV6-5 and TRBJ2-4; 8 bases fit TRBD1. CDR3 length equals 13 residues. Germline lookup yields CDR1 MNHEY and CDR2 SVGAGI. Losses at the gene ends were 10 bases for V and 2 bases for J; bases not matched to a gene: 4. DNA of the CDR3: TGTGCCACACAGGGGGGAACCAAAAACATTCAGTACTTC. Protein sequence: CATQGGTKNIQYF.

The chain links TRBV7-9 to TRBJ2-1; D may be TRBD1 (6 bases). Trimming cost V 2 bases and J 7 bases, with 15 bases left between them. The V gene's germline CDR1 is SEHNR and CDR2 FQNEAQ (reference sequence). The CDR3 sequence is 15 residues long. The CDR3 loop is CASSLTRGARNEQFF. CDR3 bases: TGTGCCAGCAGCTTAACCAGGGGCGCTCGGAATGAGCAGTTCTTC. Combining the CDR3 with reference TRBV7-9 and TRBJ2-1 gives the whole variable domain DTGVSQNPRHKITKRGQNVTFRCDPISEHNRLYWYRQTLGQGPEFLTYFQNEAQLEKSRLLSDRFSAERPKGSFSTLEIQRTEQGDSAMYLCASSLTRGARNEQFFGPGTRLTVL.

The J gene is TRBJ2-5, the V gene TRBV6-5, with 7 positions matching TRBD1. Germline assignment: CDR1 MNHEY and CDR2 SVGAGI. CDR3 length: 15 residues. With V trimmed by 2 bases and J by 7 bases, 10 bases remained unmatched. The chain's CDR3 is CASSYPGQAGLTQYF. CDR3 DNA sequence: TGTGCCAGCAGTTACCCCGGACAGGCAGGGTTGACCCAGTACTTC.

This chain joins TRBV5-1 and TRBJ1-2, with D perhaps matching TRBD1 (5 bases). V lost 2 bases to trimming and J lost 6 bases, with 14 bases between them. The germline gives CDR1 SGHRS, CDR2 YFSETQ. This CDR3 comprises 14 residues. The CDR3 is CASSFAGRVDGYTF. In DNA form, the CDR3 reads TGCGCCAGCAGCTTTGCAGGGAGGGTCGATGGCTACACCTTC.

J is TRBJ1-5 and V is TRBV3-1 (or the pseudogene TRBV3-2); D call uncertain. CDR3 length: 15 amino acids. Trimming pared 1 base from V and 2 bases from J, leaving 9 bases between. Germline V gene lookup returns CDR1 LGHDT and CDR2 YNNKEL (reference sequence). CDR3 coding DNA: TGTGCCAGCAGCCAAGGAGGCCGAGGCAATCAGCCCCAGCATTTT. Amino acid sequence: CASSQGGRGNQPQHF.

The J gene is TRBJ1-3, the V gene TRBV3-1 (or the pseudogene TRBV3-2), with 7 bases identical to TRBD1. The V and J ends lost 5 bases and 4 bases, in that order; junction bases with no gene match: 5. CDR3 size: 14 residues. Germline CDR1 LGHDT, CDR2 YNNKEL (reference sequence). CDR3 sequence reads: CASSGRDRGNTIYF. The CDR3 nucleotides are TGTGCCAGCAGCGGACGGGACAGAGGAAACACCATATATTTT.